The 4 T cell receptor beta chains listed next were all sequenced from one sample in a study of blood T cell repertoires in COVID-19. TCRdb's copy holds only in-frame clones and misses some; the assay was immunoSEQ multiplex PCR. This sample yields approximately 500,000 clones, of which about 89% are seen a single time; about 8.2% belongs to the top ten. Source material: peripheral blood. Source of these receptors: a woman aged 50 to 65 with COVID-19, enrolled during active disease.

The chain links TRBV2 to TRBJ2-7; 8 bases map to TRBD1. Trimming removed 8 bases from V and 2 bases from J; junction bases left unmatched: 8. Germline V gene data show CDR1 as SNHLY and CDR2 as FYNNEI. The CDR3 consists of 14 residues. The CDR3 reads CASAPGTGAYEQYF. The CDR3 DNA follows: TGTGCCAGCGCGCCCGGGACAGGTGCCTACGAGCAGTACTTC.

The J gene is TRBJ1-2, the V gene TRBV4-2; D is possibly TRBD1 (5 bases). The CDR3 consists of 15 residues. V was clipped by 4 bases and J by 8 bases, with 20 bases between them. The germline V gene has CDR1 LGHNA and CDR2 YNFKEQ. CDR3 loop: CASSPYGGNGEGYTF. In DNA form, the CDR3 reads TGTGCCAGCAGCCCGTACGGGGGGAACGGGGAGGGCTACACCTTC.

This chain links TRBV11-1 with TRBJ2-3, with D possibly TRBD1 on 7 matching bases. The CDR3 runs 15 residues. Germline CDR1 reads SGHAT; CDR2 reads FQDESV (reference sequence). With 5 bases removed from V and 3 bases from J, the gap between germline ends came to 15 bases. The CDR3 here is CASSRRRGPTDTQYF. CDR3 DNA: TGTGCCAGCAGCCGCAGGAGGGGGCCTACAGATACGCAGTATTTT.

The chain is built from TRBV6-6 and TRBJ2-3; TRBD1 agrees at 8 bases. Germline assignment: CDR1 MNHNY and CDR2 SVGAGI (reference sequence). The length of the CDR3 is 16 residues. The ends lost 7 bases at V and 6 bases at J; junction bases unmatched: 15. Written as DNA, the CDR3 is TGTGCCAGCACCCCCAGGGGGCTGTCCGGTGTGGATACGCAGTATTTT. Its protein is CASTPRGLSGVDTQYF.